This T cell receptor (beta chain) was recorded in a study of shared clonotypes between healthy human individuals. This clone was seen a few times. CDR3 size: 15 residues. CDR1 and CDR2 (germline): SGDLS, YYNGEE. V was trimmed by 4 bases and J by 2 bases, leaving 15 bases between them. Donors, healthy HIV-negative adults, lacked recent acute infections or vaccinations. Nashville, Tennessee was home to all donors, who were Caucasian adults. Bulk PBMC genomic DNA spanned ten immunoSEQ deep plates. Clones were sequenced by immunoSEQ multiplex PCR, and TCRdb holds only the in-frame ones, with some missing. The sample gives about half a million clones, around 79% of which show up once; 10% to 15% is in the top ten.

The receptor comes from a middle-aged woman in good health. Some clones in this sample may be carry-over from other donors' samples. Sequencing used PBMCs. This chain uses TRBV9 with TRBJ1-1; weak D call: TRBD1 (5 bases). In nucleotides, the CDR3 is TGTGCCAGCAGCACGACGGGGGTGAGAAACACTGAAGCTTTCTTT. Protein product: CASSTTGVRNTEAFF.